This TCR beta chain derives from a study of cytomegalovirus exposure and HLA in healthy donors. At the level of the study: Researchers found that about 82% of under 450 genotyped donors fell within the Caucasian-associated ancestry cluster.

The CDR3 has 16 residues. From germline, CDR1 is SEHNR and CDR2 FQNEAQ (reference sequence). The V and J ends lost 5 bases and 4 bases, in that order; junction bases with no gene match: 5. Comments on this clone: Its antigen is not known.

The PCR used 60 Vbeta and 13 Jbeta primers. The repertoire was sequenced with immunoSEQ multiplex PCR; TCRdb's copy has only in-frame clones and lacks some. The data contain around 150,000 clones, 73% of them singletons. Findings and limits, study-wide: For most TCR sequences rarity was the rule, although some public TCRs occurred in many donors. No immune exposure information besides CMV serostatus was available. TCR beta V- and J-gene trimming, according to a later analysis, was linked to a missense DCLRE1C variant.

The sequencing sample was made of PBMCs. The clonotype originates from a human donor in good health. This chain joins TRBV7-9 and TRBJ2-3; 14 bases match TRBD2. The CDR3 reads CASSPLTSGRADTQYF. The CDR3 nucleotides read TGTGCCAGCAGCCCACTGACTAGCGGGAGGGCAGATACGCAGTATTTT.